The T cell receptor beta chain under discussion was sequenced for a study of blood T cell repertoires in COVID-19. Study-level information: PBMCs, B-cell-depleted T cells, or T cells were the source of the cDNA or gDNA that made up the material.

Authors' methods: How many nucleated cells were present was estimated from reference gene primer amplification. Measured with immunoSEQ multiplex PCR; TCRdb has only the in-frame clones, and not every one. The V and J calls and clone size are taken from that table; D and trimming were inferred from the DNA. In the table there are about 130,000 clones, 55% to 75% of which are singletons. This CDR3 spans 15 amino acids. From germline, CDR1 is SGHDT and CDR2 YYEEEE. V lost 0 bases to trimming and J lost 5 bases; unmatched junction nucleotides: 7. The gene calls are TRBV5-6 and TRBJ1-1; 7 nucleotides align to TRBD1. Sequencing was performed on peripheral blood. The receptor's source is a woman between 65 and 79 years old with acute or convalescent COVID-19. The CDR3 loop reads CASSLGPQGSTEAFF. The DNA for the CDR3 is TGTGCCAGCAGCTTGGGTCCACAGGGGTCGACTGAAGCTTTCTTT.